The sequence of this T cell receptor beta chain was determined in a study of blood T cell repertoires in COVID-19. About the research overall: Researchers got acute and convalescent COVID-19 samples from the United States, Italy and Spain. In each case, the material was cDNA or gDNA derived from T cells, B-cell-depleted T cells, or PBMCs.

In the original analysis: Reference gene primers were amplified, and this amplification served to estimate nucleated cell counts. Clones were read by immunoSEQ multiplex PCR, and TCRdb kept only the in-frame ones, dropping some. That table gives V, J and clone size, and the DNA gave D and trimming. The repertoire consists of a few hundred thousand clones, with over 85% occurring once and the leading ten covering 11%. The CDR3 is 15 residues long. CDR1 MNHEY and CDR2 SVGAGI come from the germline V gene. The ends lost 6 bases at V and 1 base at J; junction bases unmatched: 3. Enrolment of Seattle patients took place during active infection, and they were followed longitudinally.

This chain links TRBV6-5 with TRBJ2-3; 11 bases map to TRBD1. This clonotype was obtained from a woman in her 30s with COVID-19, enrolled during active disease. The sample consisted of peripheral blood. The CDR3 nucleotides read TGTGCCAGCAGCGTGGACAGGGGGCGCACAGATACGCAGTATTTT. Translating gives CASSVDRGRTDTQYF.